This T cell receptor (beta chain) stems from a study of identical twins. This clonotype was counted at least ten times. Using its own MiXCR run on the 5' RACE reads, TCRdb lists one record per CDR3 protein. The data hold about 480,000 distinct CDR3 sequences, with approximately 15% observed a single time. The V gene's germline CDR1 is SGHRS and CDR2 YFSETQ. CDR3 length: 16 residues. With 5 bases removed from V and 5 bases from J, the gap between germline ends came to 22 bases. Donors were all healthy Caucasians. This sample was also put to use in a study of yellow fever vaccine responses in identical twins.

Sample: CD4+ T cells sorted from blood. This chain joins TRBV5-1 and TRBJ1-1; D is ambiguous. The receptor was isolated from a woman younger than 35 in good health. CDR3 coding DNA: TGCGCCAGCAGTTTACTTTTTAGTACAGACCCTACTGAAGCTTTCTTT. Protein product: CASSLLFSTDPTEAFF.